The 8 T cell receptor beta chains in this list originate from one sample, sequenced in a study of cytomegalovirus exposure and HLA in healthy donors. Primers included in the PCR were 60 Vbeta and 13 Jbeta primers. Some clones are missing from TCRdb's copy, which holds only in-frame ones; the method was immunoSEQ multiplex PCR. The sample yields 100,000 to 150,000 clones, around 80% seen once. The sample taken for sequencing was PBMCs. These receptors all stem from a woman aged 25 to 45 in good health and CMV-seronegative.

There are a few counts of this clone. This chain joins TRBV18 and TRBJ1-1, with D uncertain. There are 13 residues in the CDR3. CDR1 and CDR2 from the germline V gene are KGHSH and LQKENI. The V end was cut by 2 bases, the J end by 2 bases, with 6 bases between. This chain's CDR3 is CASSPSENTEAFF. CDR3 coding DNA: TGTGCCAGCTCACCATCAGAAAACACTGAAGCTTTCTTT.

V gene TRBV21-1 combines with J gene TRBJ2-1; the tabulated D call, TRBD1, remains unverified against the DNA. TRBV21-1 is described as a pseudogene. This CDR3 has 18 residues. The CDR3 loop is CASSKAPTEGTIYNEQFF. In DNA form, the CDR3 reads TGTGCCAGCAGCAAAGCCCCGACAGAAGGAACCATCTACAATGAGCAGTTCTTC.

CDR3: CASSPRDGNTIYF. CDR3 sequence (DNA): TGTGCCAGCAGCCCCAGGGATGGAAACACCATATATTTT. V gene TRBV14 combines with J gene TRBJ1-3; the D gene is possibly TRBD1 (5 bases). V lost 4 bases and J 3 bases, leaving 7 bases between the germline ends. The CDR3 length is 13 residues. Germline-derived CDR1 and CDR2 are SGHDN and FVKESK.

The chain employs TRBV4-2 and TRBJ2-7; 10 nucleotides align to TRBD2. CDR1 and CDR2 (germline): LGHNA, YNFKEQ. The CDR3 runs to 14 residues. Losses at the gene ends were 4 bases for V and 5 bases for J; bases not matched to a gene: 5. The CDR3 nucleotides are TGTGCCAGCAGCCGCGGGAGCGGGGGGGACGAGCAGTACTTC. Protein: CASSRGSGGDEQYF.

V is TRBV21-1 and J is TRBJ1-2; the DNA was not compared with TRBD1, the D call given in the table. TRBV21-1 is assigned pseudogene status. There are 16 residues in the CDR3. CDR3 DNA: TGTGCCAGCACTCAACTTGACAGGGAATTGTACTATGGCTACACCTTC. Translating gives CASTQLDRELYYGYTF.

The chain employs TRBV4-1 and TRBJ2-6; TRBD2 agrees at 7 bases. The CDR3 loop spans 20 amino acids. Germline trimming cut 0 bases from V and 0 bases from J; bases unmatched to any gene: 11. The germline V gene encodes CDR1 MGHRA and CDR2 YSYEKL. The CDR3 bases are TGCGCCAGCAGCCAAGATGAGTTGAGCGGGATAAGCTCTGGGGCCAACGTCCTGACTTTC. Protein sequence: CASSQDELSGISSGANVLTF.

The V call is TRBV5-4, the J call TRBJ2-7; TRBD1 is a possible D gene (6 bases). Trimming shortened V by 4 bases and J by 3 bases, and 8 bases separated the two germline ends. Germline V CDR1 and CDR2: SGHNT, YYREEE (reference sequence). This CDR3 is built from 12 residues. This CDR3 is CASSQDSYEQYF. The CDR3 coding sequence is TGTGCCAGCAGCCAGGACAGCTACGAGCAGTACTTC.

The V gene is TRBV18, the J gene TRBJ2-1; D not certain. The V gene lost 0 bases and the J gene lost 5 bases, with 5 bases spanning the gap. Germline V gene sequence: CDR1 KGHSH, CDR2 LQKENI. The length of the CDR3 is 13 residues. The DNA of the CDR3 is TGTGCCAGCTCACCACCCGGTCACAATGAGCAGTTCTTC. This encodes CASSPPGHNEQFF.